Sequencing of this T cell receptor (beta chain) was carried out in a study of cytotoxic CD8 clonotypes in ibrutinib-treated CLL. Looking at the study overall: Per sample, productive templates averaged roughly 230,000 and productive rearrangements averaged approximately 87,000. Study-wide findings and caveats: Different sampling times were used for sustained-remission and progressing patients.

Sequenced by immunoSEQ multiplex PCR; TCRdb stores in-frame clones only, minus some. The sample records roughly 130,000 clones, approximately 90% being singletons. The CDR3 length is 16 residues. Germline loops: CDR1 LGHNA, CDR2 YNFKEQ. The ends lost 4 bases at V and 1 base at J; junction bases unmatched: 2. A word on this clone: What it recognizes is unknown.

This chain joins TRBV4-2 and TRBJ2-6, with 9 positions matching TRBD1. Sample: PBMCs, taken after 12 months of ibrutinib treatment. This receptor was obtained from a human donor with chronic lymphocytic leukemia. The CDR3 bases are TGTGCCAGCAGCCTCGGGACAGGGTCTGGGGCCAACGTCCTGACTTTC. It translates to CASSLGTGSGANVLTF.